This T cell receptor (beta chain) was retrieved from a study of CD8 T cells in ankylosing spondylitis. V dropped 6 bases and J dropped 8 bases, with 13 bases sitting between them. This CDR3 has 12 residues. Germline V gene sequence: CDR1 SNHLY, CDR2 FYNNEI. This clonotype was seen only a few times. Its target is not known. Study results and caveats: There was a TCR beta motif, made of several highly homologous variants, that appeared characteristic of ankylosing spondylitis blood. Those disease-linked clones were CD8+; they were also relatively rare in peripheral blood. Disease-associated clones were reportedly significantly overrepresented in matched ankylosing spondylitis synovial fluid.

MiXCR, applied by TCRdb to the 5' RACE reads, yields one record per CDR3 protein. The sample lists approximately 540,000 distinct CDR3 sequences, roughly 13% occurring once. This sequence joins TRBV2 and TRBJ1-2; D possibly corresponds to TRBD1 (5 bases). The TCR sequence derives from a male donor with ankylosing spondylitis. The sequenced sample consisted of blood, either unsorted or a sorted T cell fraction (not recorded which). The DNA for the CDR3 is TGTGCCAGCAGGGACATCAGCGGGGGCTACACCTTC. As protein: CASRDISGGYTF.